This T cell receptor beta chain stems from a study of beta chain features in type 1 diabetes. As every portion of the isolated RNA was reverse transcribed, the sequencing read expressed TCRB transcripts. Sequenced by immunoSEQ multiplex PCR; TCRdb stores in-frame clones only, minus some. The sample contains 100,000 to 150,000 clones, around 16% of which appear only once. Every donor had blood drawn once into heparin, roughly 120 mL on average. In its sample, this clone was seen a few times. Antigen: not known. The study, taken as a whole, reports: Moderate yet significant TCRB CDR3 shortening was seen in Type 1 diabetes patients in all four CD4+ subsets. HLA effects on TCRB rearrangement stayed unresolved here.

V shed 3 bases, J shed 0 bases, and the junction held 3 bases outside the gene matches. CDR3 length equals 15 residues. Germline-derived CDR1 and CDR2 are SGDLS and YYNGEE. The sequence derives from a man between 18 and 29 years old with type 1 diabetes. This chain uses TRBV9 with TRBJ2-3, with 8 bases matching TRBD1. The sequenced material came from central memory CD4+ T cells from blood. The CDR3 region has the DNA TGTGCCAGCAGCGCACAGGGGGGAAGCACAGATACGCAGTATTTT. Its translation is CASSAQGGSTDTQYF.